The rows below give T cell receptor beta chains drawn from one sample of a study of cytomegalovirus exposure and HLA in healthy donors. Libraries were prepared by immunoSEQ multiplex PCR; TCRdb keeps only in-frame clonotypes and omits some of them. This table has 100,000 to 150,000 clones, more than 70% appearing once. The source material was PBMCs. The source is a woman between 25 and 40 years old in good health and CMV-seronegative. Each CDR3 is given with its conserved first and last residue. D genes are given only for firm matches.

>TRBV9|TRBJ1-2|17|-
TGTGCCAGCAGCGTAGAGGGGGTCGGGGGGCGCGACTATGGCTACACCTTC
CASSVEGVGGRDYGYTF
>TRBV5-4|TRBJ2-1|16|-
TGTGCCAGCAGCAAGCTAACAGGGAGCTCCTACAATGAGCAGTTCTTC
CASSKLTGSSYNEQFF
>TRBV7-8|TRBJ1-4|16|TRBD1
TGTGCCAGCAGCTTAGGGACAGGGGCAACTAATGAAAAACTGTTTTTT
CASSLGTGATNEKLFF
>TRBV9|TRBJ1-2|14|-
TGTGCCAGCAGCGAGGAACAGGTTGGGTATGGCTACACCTTC
CASSEEQVGYGYTF
>TRBV30|TRBJ1-5|15|-
TGTGCCTGGAGTCCTTGGACAGTTAGCAATCAGCCCCAGCATTTT
CAWSPWTVSNQPQHF
>TRBV10-1|TRBJ1-5|15|-
TGCGCCAGATCCTTTGAGGTAGGGGTAAATCAGCCCCAGCATTTT
CARSFEVGVNQPQHF
>TRBV30|TRBJ2-2|15|TRBD1
TGTGCCTTGGAGGGGACAGGGAAGAACACCGGGGAGCTGTTTTTT
CALEGTGKNTGELFF
>TRBV10-3|TRBJ1-4|17|-
TGTGCCATCAGTGAGTCGAGTCAGCGGGGTTCTTATGAAAAACTGTTTTTT
CAISESSQRGSYEKLFF
>TRBV19|TRBJ1-5|16|-
TGTGCCAGTACCCTTAAGGACATATCCTACGGTCAGCCCCAGCATTTT
CASTLKDISYGQPQHF
>TRBV11-3|TRBJ2-1|14|TRBD1
TGTGCCAGCAGGTATACAGGGGCCTACAATGAGCAGTTCTTC
CASRYTGAYNEQFF
>TRBV5-1|TRBJ2-3|15|TRBD2
TGCGCCAGCGCTGGCGGAGCGGGGGACCCAGATACGCAGTATTTT
CASAGGAGDPDTQYF
>TRBV10-3|TRBJ2-2|14|TRBD1
TGTGCCACATGGACAGGGGGAAACACCGGGGAGCTGTTTTTT
CATWTGGNTGELFF
>TRBV7-9|TRBJ1-1|15|-
TGTGCCAGCAGCTTAACGCTGGGGCTGAACACTGAAGCTTTCTTT
CASSLTLGLNTEAFF
>TRBV6-6|TRBJ2-5|14|TRBD1
TGTGCCAGCAGGCAAGGACAGGTCCAAGAGACCCAGTACTTC
CASRQGQVQETQYF
>TRBV7-2|TRBJ1-2|14|TRBD1
TGTGCCAGCAGCTTAGGAGGGACAGGCTATGGCTACACCTTC
CASSLGGTGYGYTF
>TRBV5-1|TRBJ2-7|15|-
TGCGCCAGCAGCCGTCAGGGCAGGCAATCCTACGAGCAGTACTTC
CASSRQGRQSYEQYF
>TRBV5-1|TRBJ2-5|13|TRBD2
TGCGCCAGCAGCGGGACTAGGGGTGAGACCCAGTACTTC
CASSGTRGETQYF
>TRBV30|TRBJ1-5|14|TRBD1
TGTGCCTGGAAAGCCAAACAGGGGGGACAGCCCCAGCATTTT
CAWKAKQGGQPQHF